Reported below is one TCR beta chain. This sample stems from a study of T cells in Graves' hyperthyroidism and ophthalmopathy. The germline gives CDR1 SGHKS, CDR2 YYEKEE (reference sequence). The V end lost 0 bases, the J end lost 3 bases, and 7 bases lay between the germline ends. The CDR3 totals 13 residues. Regions amplified from RNA transcripts were the TCR beta CDR3 regions. An initial round of RT-PCR targeting the TCR CDR3 relied on the HTBI primer set. TCRdb redid the calling of the multiplex PCR reads with MiXCR, one entry per CDR3 protein. The table has some 370,000 distinct CDR3 sequences, around an eighth seen once.

Sequences were obtained from blood. The TCR comes from a man in his fifties with Graves' ophthalmopathy. The rearrangement uses TRBV5-5 and TRBJ2-7; D gene unclear. Here the CDR3 reads CASSLGDGYEQYF. Written as DNA, the CDR3 is TGTGCCAGCAGCTTGGGTGACGGCTACGAGCAGTACTTC. The full variable domain, completed using reference TRBV5-5 and TRBJ2-7, is DAGVTQSPTHLIKTRGQQVTLRCSPISGHKSVSWYQQVLGQGPQFIFQYYEKEERGRGNFPDRFSARQFPNYSSELNVNALLLGDSALYLCASSLGDGYEQYFGPGTRLTVT.